The 2 T cell receptor beta chains below were found in one sample sequenced in a study of response to subunit inactivated influenza vaccine. TCRdb fed the RT-PCR reads into MiXCR, producing one record per CDR3 protein. Among about 700,000 distinct CDR3 sequences, more than 11% were seen once, and the ten largest hold 5.5% to 7%. Material: PBMCs from blood, obtained about 14 days before vaccination. These TCRs come from a man over 45 who received an inactivated influenza vaccine.

The chain employs TRBV4-3 and TRBJ2-4; possibly TRBD2 for D (5 bases). Trimming removed 4 bases at V and 0 bases at J, with 16 bases between. The CDR3 has 17 residues. Germline CDR1 and CDR2: LGHNA and YSLEER. DNA for the CDR3: TGCGCCAGCAGCCCCGGGCCCGGGGTGCTAGCCAAAAACATTCAGTACTTC. The encoded protein is CASSPGPGVLAKNIQYF.

This chain joins TRBV5-1 and TRBJ1-2; perhaps TRBD1 as D (6 bases). The V gene lost 4 bases and the J gene lost 0 bases, with 10 bases spanning the gap. The germline gives CDR1 SGHRS, CDR2 YFSETQ. The CDR3 has 14 amino acids. The CDR3 spells CASSRGTTNYGYTF. In DNA, the CDR3 is TGCGCCAGCAGCAGAGGGACAACTAACTATGGCTACACCTTC.